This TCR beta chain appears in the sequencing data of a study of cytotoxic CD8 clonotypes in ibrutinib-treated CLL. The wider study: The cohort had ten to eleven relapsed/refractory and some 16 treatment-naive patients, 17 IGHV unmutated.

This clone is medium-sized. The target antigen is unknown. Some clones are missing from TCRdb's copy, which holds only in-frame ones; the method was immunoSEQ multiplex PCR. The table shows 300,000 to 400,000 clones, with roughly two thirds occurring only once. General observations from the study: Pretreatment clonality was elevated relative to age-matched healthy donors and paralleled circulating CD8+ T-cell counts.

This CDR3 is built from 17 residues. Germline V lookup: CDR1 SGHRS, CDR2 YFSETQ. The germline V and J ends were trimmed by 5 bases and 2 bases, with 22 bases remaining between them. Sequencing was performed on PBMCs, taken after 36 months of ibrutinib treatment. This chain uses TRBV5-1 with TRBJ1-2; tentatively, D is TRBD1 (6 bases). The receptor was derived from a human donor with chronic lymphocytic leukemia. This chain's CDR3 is CASSSSEVDSYNYGYTF. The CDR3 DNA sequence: TGCGCCAGCAGTTCATCCGAGGTGGACAGTTACAACTATGGCTACACCTTC. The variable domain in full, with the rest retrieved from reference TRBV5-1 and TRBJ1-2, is KAGVTQTPRYLIKTRGQQVTLSCSPISGHRSVSWYQQTPGQGLQFLFEYFSETQRNKGNFPGRFSGRQFSNSRSEMNVSTLELGDSALYLCASSSSEVDSYNYGYTFGSGTRLTVV.